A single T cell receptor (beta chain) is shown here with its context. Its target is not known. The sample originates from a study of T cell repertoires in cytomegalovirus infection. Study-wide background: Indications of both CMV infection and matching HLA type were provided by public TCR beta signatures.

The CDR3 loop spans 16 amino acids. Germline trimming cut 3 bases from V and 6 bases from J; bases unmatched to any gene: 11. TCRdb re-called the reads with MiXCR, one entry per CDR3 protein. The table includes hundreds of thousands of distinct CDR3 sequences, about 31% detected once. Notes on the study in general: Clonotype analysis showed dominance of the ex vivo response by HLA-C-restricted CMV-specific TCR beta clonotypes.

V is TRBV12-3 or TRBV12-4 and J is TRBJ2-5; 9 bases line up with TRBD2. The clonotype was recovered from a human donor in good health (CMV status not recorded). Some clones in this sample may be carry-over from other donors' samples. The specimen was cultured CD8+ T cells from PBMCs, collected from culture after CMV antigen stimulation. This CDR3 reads CASSFVIGLALQTQYF. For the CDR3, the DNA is TGTGCCAGCAGTTTCGTCATCGGACTAGCGTTGCAGACCCAGTACTTC.